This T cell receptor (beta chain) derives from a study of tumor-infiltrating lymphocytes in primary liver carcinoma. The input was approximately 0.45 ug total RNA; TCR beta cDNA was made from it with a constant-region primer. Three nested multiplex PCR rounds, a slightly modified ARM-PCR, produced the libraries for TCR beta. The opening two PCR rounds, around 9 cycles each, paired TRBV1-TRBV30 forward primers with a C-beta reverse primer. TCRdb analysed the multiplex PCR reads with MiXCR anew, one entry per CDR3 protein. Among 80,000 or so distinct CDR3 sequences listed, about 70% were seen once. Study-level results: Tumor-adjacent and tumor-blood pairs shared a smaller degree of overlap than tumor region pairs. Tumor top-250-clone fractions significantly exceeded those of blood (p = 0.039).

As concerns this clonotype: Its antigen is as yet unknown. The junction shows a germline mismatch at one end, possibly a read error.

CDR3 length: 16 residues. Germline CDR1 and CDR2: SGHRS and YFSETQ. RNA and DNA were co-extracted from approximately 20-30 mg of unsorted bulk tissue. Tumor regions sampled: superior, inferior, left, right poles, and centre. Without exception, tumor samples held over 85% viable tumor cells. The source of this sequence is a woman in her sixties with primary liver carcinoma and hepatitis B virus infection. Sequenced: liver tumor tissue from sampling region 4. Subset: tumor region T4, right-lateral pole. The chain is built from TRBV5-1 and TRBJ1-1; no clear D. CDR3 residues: CASSLDYTVLNTEAFF. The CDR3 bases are TGCGCTAGCAGTTTGGATTACACGGTGCTTAACACTGAAGCTTTCTTT.